This T cell receptor beta chain is drawn from a study of tumour-infiltrating T cells in Burkitt lymphoma. Across the study: Patients covered every epidemiological subtype of Burkitt lymphoma. Repertoire clonality predicted overall and progression-free survival.

Per the germline V gene, CDR1 is SGHVS and CDR2 is FQNEAQ. The V gene end was trimmed by 6 bases and the J gene end by 4 bases; junction bases not matched to a gene: 8. The length of the CDR3 is 14 residues. The table came from immunoSEQ multiplex PCR; TCRdb's copy has only in-frame clones and leaves some out. The table has approximately 46,000 clones, around 32% seen once. The receptor was derived from a human donor with Burkitt lymphoma. The sequenced sample consisted of tumor tissue. The chain has TRBV7-8 and TRBJ1-2; 7 bases align to TRBD1. The CDR3 reads CASSQTGVAYGYTF. DNA for the CDR3: TGTGCCAGCAGTCAAACAGGGGTGGCCTATGGCTACACCTTC.